The 9 T cell receptor beta chains in this list originate from one sample, sequenced in a study of glioma-infiltrating T cells. The iRepertoire nested amplicon-rescue multiplex PCR amplified TCR alpha and beta CDR3s from RNA. Via MiXCR, TCRdb re-called the multiplex PCR reads, giving one row per CDR3 protein. The sample has some 18,000 distinct CDR3 sequences, over 45% seen once; the top ten hold around two fifths. The material sequenced was glioma tissue, nonneoplastic brain tissue, or PBMCs (not recorded which). The receptors come from a human donor with low-grade glioma or glioblastoma, undergoing nonglioma brain surgery, or in good health (not recorded which).

The V call is TRBV6-6, the J call TRBJ2-7, with D uncertain. Germline CDR1 reads MNHNY; CDR2 reads SVGAGI (reference sequence). CDR3 length: 14 amino acids. V was pared by 0 bases and J by 3 bases, with 9 bases between. The CDR3 loop is CASSYSPSFYEQYF. The CDR3 DNA is TGTGCCAGCAGTTACTCACCCAGCTTCTACGAGCAGTACTTC.

Judged by abundance, this clonotype is medium-sized. J is TRBJ2-7 and V is TRBV20-1, with 9 nucleotides matching TRBD1. The CDR3 consists of 14 residues. The V gene's germline CDR1 is DFQATT and CDR2 SNEGSKA (reference sequence). The J segment lost 5 bases and the V segment lost 6 bases, leaving 11 bases of the junction unmatched. The CDR3 coding sequence is TGCAGTGCCGGAGGCGGGACAGGGAGGAACGAGCAGTACTTC. This codes for CSAGGGTGRNEQYF.

The V gene is TRBV2, the J gene TRBJ2-7; D is unclear. The V and J ends lost 4 bases and 2 bases respectively, with 9 bases between them. The CDR3 spans 13 residues. The germline V gene has CDR1 SNHLY and CDR2 FYNNEI. The CDR3 here is CASSGDSTYEQYF. CDR3 sequence (DNA): TGTGCCAGCAGTGGAGATAGTACCTACGAGCAGTACTTC.

The rearrangement uses TRBV29-1 and TRBJ2-3, with 8 bases fitting TRBD2. CDR3 length equals 13 residues. The germline V gene encodes CDR1 SQVTM and CDR2 ANQGSEA. V dropped 7 bases and J dropped 6; count of bases not matched to a gene: 9. CDR3: CSGSGTRTDTQYF. The CDR3 DNA reads TGCAGCGGCTCCGGGACTAGAACTGATACGCAGTATTTT.

This chain uses TRBV20-1 with TRBJ2-3; D might be TRBD2 (5 bases). Trimming removed 1 base from V and 10 bases from J, with 9 bases in between. The CDR3 is 11 amino acids. The germline V gene has CDR1 DFQATT and CDR2 SNEGSKA (reference sequence). The CDR3 coding sequence is TGCAGTGCTAGAGTCGCGGGTTCGCAGTATTTT. Translating it yields CSARVAGSQYF.

This clonotype has at least ten counts. J is TRBJ2-3 and V is TRBV9; D gene uncertain. CDR1 is SGDLS, CDR2 YYNGEE, per germline. The CDR3 loop spans 15 amino acids. The ends were cut back, 3 bases at V and 0 bases at J, with 11 bases in the middle. CDR3 region: CASSASGPSTDTQYF. The CDR3 nucleotides read TGTGCCAGCAGCGCGTCTGGTCCGAGCACAGATACGCAGTATTTT. Drawing the rest from reference TRBV9 and TRBJ2-3, the complete variable domain is DSGVTQTPKHLITATGQRVTLRCSPRSGDLSVYWYQQSLDQGLQFLIQYYNGEERAKGNILERFSAQQFPDLHSELNLSSLELGDSALYFCASSASGPSTDTQYFGPGTRLTVL.

The chain uses TRBV6-2 or TRBV6-3 and TRBJ2-7, with D uncertain. V lost 5 bases, J lost 4 bases, and 12 bases lay in between. Per the germline V gene, CDR1 is MNHEY and CDR2 is SVGEGT. This CDR3 region has 13 residues. For the CDR3, the DNA is TGTGCCAGCAGTCGACCGGAAAGATACGAGCAGTACTTC. It translates to CASSRPERYEQYF.

This clonotype was counted a few times. This chain connects TRBV20-1 to TRBJ1-5; D remains ambiguous. Trimming took 6 bases from V and 4 from J, leaving 13 bases between them. Germline V gene sequence: CDR1 DFQATT, CDR2 SNEGSKA (reference sequence). The CDR3 runs 13 residues. The CDR3 region has the DNA TGCAGTGCCCCCCAAGGGTCGAATCAGCCCCAGCATTTT. Translating it yields CSAPQGSNQPQHF.

V is TRBV7-2 and J is TRBJ2-1; 9 bases align to TRBD2. This CDR3 spans 16 amino acids. Germline V gene sequence: CDR1 SGHTA, CDR2 FQGNSA. V was clipped by 5 bases and J by 7 bases; unmatched bases: 12. The CDR3 region has the DNA TGTGCCAGCAGCCCCAGTTCTAGCGGGGTAGAGAATGAGCAGTTCTTC. It is translated as CASSPSSSGVENEQFF.